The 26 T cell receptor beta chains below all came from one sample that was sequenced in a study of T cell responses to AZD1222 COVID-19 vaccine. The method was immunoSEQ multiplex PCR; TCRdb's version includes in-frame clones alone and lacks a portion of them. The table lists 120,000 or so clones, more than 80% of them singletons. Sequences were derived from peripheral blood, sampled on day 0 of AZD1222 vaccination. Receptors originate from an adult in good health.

CDR3 nucleotides: TGTGCCAGCAGCTATATAGCGGGAGTGTCAGATACGCAGTATTTT. As protein: CASSYIAGVSDTQYF. The chain uses TRBV7-3 and TRBJ2-3; 9 bases map to TRBD2. The germline V gene encodes CDR1 SGHTA and CDR2 FQGTGA. This CDR3 has 15 amino acids. With 4 bases clipped from V and 4 bases from J, the junction kept 6 bases outside the gene matches.

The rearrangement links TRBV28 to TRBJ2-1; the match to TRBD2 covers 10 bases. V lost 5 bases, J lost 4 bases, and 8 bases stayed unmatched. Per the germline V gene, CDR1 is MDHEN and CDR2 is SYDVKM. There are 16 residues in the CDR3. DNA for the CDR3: TGTGCCAGCAGTCTCGGGACTAGCGCAACATACAATGAGCAGTTCTTC. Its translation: CASSLGTSATYNEQFF.

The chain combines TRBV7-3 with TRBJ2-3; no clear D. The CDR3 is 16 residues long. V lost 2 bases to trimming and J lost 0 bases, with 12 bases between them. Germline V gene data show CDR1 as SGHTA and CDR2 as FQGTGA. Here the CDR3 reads CASSLDSGRSTDTQYF. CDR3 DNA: TGTGCCAGCAGCTTAGATTCGGGCAGAAGCACAGATACGCAGTATTTT.

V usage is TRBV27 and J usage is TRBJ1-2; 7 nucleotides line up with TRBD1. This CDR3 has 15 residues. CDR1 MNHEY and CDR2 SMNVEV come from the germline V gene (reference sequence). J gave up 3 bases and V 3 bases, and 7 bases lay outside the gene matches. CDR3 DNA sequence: TGTGCCAGCAGTTTTCGTCCCGACAGGGACTATGGCTACACCTTC. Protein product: CASSFRPDRDYGYTF.

CDR3 protein: CASSIFGGTEAFF. In DNA, the CDR3 is TGTGCCAGTAGTATCTTTGGGGGCACTGAAGCTTTCTTT. This chain links TRBV19 with TRBJ1-1; weak D call: TRBD1 (5 bases). V lost 3 bases, J lost 4 bases, and 9 bases lay in between. CDR1 and CDR2 (germline): LNHDA, SQIVND (reference sequence). The length of the CDR3 is 13 residues.

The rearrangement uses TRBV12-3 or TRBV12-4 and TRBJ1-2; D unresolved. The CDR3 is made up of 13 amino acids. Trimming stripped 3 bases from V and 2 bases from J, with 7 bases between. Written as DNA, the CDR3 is TGTGCCAGCAGTTTGGACGAAAACTATGGCTACACCTTC. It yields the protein CASSLDENYGYTF.

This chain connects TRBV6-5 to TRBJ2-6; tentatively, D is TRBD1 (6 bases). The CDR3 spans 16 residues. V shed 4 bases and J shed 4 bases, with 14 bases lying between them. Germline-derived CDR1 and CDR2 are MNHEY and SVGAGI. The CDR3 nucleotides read TGTGCCAGCAGTTCTTATACAGGGAGAGGGGCCAACGTCCTGACTTTC. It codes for CASSSYTGRGANVLTF.

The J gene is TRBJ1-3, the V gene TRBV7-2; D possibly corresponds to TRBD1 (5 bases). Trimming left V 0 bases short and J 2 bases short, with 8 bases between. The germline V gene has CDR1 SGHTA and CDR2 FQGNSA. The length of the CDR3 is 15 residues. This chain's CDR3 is CASSLAGATGNTIYF. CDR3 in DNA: TGTGCCAGCAGCTTAGCAGGGGCGACTGGAAACACCATATATTTT.

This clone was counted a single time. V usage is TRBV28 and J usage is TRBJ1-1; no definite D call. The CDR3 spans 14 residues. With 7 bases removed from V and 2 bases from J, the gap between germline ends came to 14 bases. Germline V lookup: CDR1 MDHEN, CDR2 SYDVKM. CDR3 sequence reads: CASTPGAINTEAFF. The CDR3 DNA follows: TGTGCCAGCACACCCGGCGCTATTAACACTGAAGCTTTCTTT.

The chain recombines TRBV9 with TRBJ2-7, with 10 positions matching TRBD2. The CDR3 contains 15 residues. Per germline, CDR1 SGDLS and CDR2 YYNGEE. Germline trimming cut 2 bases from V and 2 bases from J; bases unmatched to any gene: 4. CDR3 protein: CASSVGTSAAYEQYF. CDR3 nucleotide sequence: TGTGCCAGCAGCGTGGGGACTAGCGCCGCCTACGAGCAGTACTTC.

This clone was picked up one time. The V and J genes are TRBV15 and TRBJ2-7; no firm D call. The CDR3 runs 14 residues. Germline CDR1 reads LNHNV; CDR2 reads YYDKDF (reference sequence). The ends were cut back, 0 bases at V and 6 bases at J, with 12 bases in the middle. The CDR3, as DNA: TGTGCCACCAGCAGAGATCGAGCGCAAAGCGAGCAGTACTTC. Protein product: CATSRDRAQSEQYF.

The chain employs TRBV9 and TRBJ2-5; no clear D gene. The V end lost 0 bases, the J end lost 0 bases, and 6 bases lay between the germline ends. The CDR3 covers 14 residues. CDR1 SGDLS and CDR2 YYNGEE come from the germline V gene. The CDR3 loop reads CASSVGLYQETQYF. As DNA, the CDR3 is TGTGCCAGCAGCGTAGGGCTCTACCAAGAGACCCAGTACTTC.

Here the CDR3 reads CASSPPIRLAVSTDTQYF. The CDR3 DNA reads as TGTGCCAGCAGTCCACCTATTAGACTAGCGGTTAGCACAGATACGCAGTATTTT. The chain has TRBV28 and TRBJ2-3; TRBD2 matches at 9 bases. The CDR3 sequence is 18 residues long. Germline V gene lookup returns CDR1 MDHEN and CDR2 SYDVKM. The V gene end was trimmed by 5 bases and the J gene end by 0 bases; junction bases not matched to a gene: 12. The complete variable domain, with remaining parts taken from reference TRBV28 and TRBJ2-3, reads DVKVTQSSRYLVKRTGEKVFLECVQDMDHENMFWYRQDPGLGLRLIYFSYDVKMKEKGDIPEGYSVSREKKERFSLILESASTNQTSMYLCASSPPIRLAVSTDTQYFGPGTRLTVL.

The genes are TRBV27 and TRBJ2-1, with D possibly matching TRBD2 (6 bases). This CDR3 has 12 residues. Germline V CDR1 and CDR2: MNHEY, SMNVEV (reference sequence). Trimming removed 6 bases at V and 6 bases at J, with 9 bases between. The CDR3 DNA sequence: TGTGCCAGCAGATTGGGACTCAATGAGCAGTTCTTC. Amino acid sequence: CASRLGLNEQFF.

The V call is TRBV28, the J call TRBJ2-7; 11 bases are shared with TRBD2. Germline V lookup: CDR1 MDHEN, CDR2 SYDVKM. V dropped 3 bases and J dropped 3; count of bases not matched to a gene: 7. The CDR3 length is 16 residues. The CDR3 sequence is CASSFTGTSGIYEQYF. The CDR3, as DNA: TGTGCCAGCAGTTTTACGGGGACTAGCGGTATCTACGAGCAGTACTTC.

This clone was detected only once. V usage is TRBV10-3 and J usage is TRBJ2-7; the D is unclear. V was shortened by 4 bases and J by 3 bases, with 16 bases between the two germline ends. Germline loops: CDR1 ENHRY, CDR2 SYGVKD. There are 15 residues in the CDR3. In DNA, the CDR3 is TGTGCCATCAGTGTGTCAGGCAACGGAGTCTACGAGCAGTACTTC. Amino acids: CAISVSGNGVYEQYF.

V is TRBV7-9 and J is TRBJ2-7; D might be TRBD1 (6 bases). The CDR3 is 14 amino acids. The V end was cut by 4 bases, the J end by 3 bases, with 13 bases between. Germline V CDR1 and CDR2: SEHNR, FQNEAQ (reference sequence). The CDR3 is CASSSRTVYYEQYF. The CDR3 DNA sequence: TGTGCCAGCAGCTCGCGGACAGTCTACTACGAGCAGTACTTC.

The DNA of the CDR3 is TGTGCCAGCAGGACAGGGTTTCTCAATGAGCAGTTCTTC. This codes for CASRTGFLNEQFF. V is TRBV11-3 and J is TRBJ2-1; 7 bases fit TRBD1. V was pared by 6 bases and J by 6 bases, with 5 bases of the junction left unmatched. Germline lookup yields CDR1 SGHNT and CDR2 YENEEA. The CDR3 is 13 amino acids.

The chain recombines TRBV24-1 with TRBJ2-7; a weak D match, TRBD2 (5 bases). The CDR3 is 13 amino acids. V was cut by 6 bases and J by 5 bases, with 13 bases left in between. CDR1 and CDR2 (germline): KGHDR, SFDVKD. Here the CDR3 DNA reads TGTGCCACCAGTTCCGGGGAATTTGACGAGCAGTACTTC. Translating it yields CATSSGEFDEQYF.

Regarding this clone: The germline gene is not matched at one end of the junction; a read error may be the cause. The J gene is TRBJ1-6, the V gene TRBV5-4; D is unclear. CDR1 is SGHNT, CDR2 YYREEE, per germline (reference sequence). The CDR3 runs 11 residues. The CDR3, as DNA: TGTGCCAGCAGCTTACAGAAGGAGAGGGTCTTT. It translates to CASSLQKERVF.

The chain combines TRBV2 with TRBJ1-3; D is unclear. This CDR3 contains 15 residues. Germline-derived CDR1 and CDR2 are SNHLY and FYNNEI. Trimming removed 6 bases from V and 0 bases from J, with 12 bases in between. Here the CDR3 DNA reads TGTGCCAGCAGCTCTCGCGGGGTCTCTGGAAACACCATATATTTT. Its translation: CASSSRGVSGNTIYF.

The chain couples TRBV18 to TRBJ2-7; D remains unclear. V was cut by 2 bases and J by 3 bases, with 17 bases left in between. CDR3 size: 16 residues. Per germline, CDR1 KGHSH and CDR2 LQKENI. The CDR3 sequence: CASSPVHHDEYYEQYF. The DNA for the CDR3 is TGTGCCAGCTCACCAGTTCATCACGACGAATACTACGAGCAGTACTTC.

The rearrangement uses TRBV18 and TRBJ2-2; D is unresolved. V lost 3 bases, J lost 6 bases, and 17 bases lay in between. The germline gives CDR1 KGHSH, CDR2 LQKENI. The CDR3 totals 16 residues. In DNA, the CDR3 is TGTGCCAGCTCACCCAGACAAACCGGGTTACCCGGGGAGCTGTTTTTT. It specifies CASSPRQTGLPGELFF.

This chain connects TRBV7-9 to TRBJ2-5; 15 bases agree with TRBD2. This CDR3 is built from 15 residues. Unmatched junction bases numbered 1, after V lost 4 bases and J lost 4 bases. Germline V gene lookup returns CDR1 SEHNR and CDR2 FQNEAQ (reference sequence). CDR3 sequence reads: CASSWTSGGGETQYF. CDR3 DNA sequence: TGTGCCAGCAGCTGGACTAGCGGGGGGGGAGAGACCCAGTACTTC.

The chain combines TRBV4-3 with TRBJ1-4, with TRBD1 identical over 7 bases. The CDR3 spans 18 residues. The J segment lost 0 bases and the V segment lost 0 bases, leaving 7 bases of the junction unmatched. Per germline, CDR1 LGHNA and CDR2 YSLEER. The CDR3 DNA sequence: TGCGCCAGCAGCCAAGATCGAAACAGGGGATCAACTAATGAAAAACTGTTTTTT. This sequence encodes CASSQDRNRGSTNEKLFF.

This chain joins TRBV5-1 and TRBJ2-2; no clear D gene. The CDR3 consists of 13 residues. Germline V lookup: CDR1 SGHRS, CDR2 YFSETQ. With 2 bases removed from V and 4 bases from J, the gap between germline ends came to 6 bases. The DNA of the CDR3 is TGCGCCAGCAGCTTTGGGTCCACCGGGGAGCTGTTTTTT. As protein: CASSFGSTGELFF. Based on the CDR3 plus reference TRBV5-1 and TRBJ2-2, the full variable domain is KAGVTQTPRYLIKTRGQQVTLSCSPISGHRSVSWYQQTPGQGLQFLFEYFSETQRNKGNFPGRFSGRQFSNSRSEMNVSTLELGDSALYLCASSFGSTGELFFGEGSRLTVL.